Below, 5 T cell receptor beta chains from the same sample are listed, as sequenced in a study of long-term antiretroviral therapy in people with HIV (dated by TCRdb to the early 2020s). The immunoSEQ hsTCRB v3.0 assay was used at survey level resolution for TRB variable region sequencing. TCRdb carries this immuneACCESS record with in-frame sequences only. Its versions omit some clonotypes, under half of them owing to an unresolved V gene in the studies checked, with the rest unexplained. The sample table records about 50,000 clones; approximately 79% of these occur just once. The leading ten clones occupy roughly 3% of the sample. The material was unsorted PBMCs, obtained 0.8 years after starting antiretroviral therapy. The source of these receptors is a young woman with HIV.

The rearrangement joins TRBV6-5 to TRBJ2-7; D perhaps matches TRBD1 (6 bases). The CDR3 runs to 15 residues. From germline, CDR1 is MNHEY and CDR2 SVGAGI. V was pared by 0 bases and J by 4 bases, with 13 bases between. The CDR3 spells CASSYSAGVAYEQYF. CDR3 bases: TGTGCCAGCAGTTACTCGGCAGGGGTGGCGTACGAGCAGTACTTC.

J is TRBJ2-4 and V is TRBV28; TRBD1 is a possible D gene (6 bases). Germline CDR1 is MDHEN and CDR2 is SYDVKM. The CDR3 is 16 residues long. Trimming took 3 bases from V and 2 from J, leaving 14 bases between them. CDR3 sequence (DNA): TGTGCCAGCAGTTTCCCAGGGGCCCTAACCAAAAACATTCAGTACTTC. This sequence encodes CASSFPGALTKNIQYF.

This clone was seen only a few times. The chain combines TRBV4-2 with TRBJ2-7; 10 bases are shared with TRBD1. Germline loops: CDR1 LGHNA, CDR2 YNFKEQ. V gave up 0 bases and J gave up 4 bases; unmatched junction bases: 9. The CDR3 consists of 17 residues. Here the CDR3 reads CASSQDPTGGVLYEQYF. CDR3 nucleotide sequence: TGTGCCAGCAGCCAAGATCCGACAGGGGGCGTTTTGTACGAGCAGTACTTC.

The V call is TRBV27, the J call TRBJ2-1; 7 bases are a match to TRBD2. The CDR3 is 13 amino acids. V shed 2 bases, J shed 7 bases, and the junction held 2 bases outside the gene matches. Germline CDR1 is MNHEY and CDR2 is SMNVEV (reference sequence). CDR3: CASSLLGGNEQFF. The CDR3 nucleotides read TGTGCCAGCAGTTTACTGGGAGGGAATGAGCAGTTCTTC.

The chain is built from TRBV2 and TRBJ1-1, with D possibly matching TRBD1 (6 bases). This CDR3 has 11 residues. Deletions cut 8 bases from V and 9 bases from J, with 13 bases between. Germline CDR1 and CDR2: SNHLY and FYNNEI. CDR3 protein: CASGETGQAFF. The CDR3 bases are TGTGCCAGCGGAGAGACAGGCCAAGCTTTCTTT. The full variable domain, in which reference TRBV2 and TRBJ1-1 provide the parts outside the CDR3, is EPEVTQTPSHQVTQMGQEVILRCVPISNHLYFYWYRQILGQKVEFLVSFYNNEISEKSEIFDDQFSVERPDGSNFTLKIRSTKLEDSAMYFCASGETGQAFFGQGTRLTVV.